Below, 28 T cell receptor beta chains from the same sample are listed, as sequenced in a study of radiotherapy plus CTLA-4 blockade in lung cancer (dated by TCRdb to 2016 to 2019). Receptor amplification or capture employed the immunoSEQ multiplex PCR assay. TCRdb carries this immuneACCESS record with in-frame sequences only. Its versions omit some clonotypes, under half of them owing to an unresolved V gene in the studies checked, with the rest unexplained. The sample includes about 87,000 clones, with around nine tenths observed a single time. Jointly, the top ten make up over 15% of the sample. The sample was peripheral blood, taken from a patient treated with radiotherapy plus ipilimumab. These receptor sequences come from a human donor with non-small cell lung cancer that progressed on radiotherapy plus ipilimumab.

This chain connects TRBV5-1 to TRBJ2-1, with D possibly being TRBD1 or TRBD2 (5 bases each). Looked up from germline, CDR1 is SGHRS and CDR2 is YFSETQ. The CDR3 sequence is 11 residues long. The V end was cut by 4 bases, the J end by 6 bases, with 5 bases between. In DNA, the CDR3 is TGCGCCAGCAGCGGGACCAATGAGCAGTTCTTC. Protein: CASSGTNEQFF.

The CDR3 region has the DNA TGTGCCAGCAGCCAGCTAAACTATGTCAATGAGCAGTTCTTC. Amino acid sequence: CASSQLNYVNEQFF. The chain uses TRBV7-9 and TRBJ2-1; D gene unclear. This CDR3 has 14 amino acids. V lost 5 bases, J lost 6 bases, and 14 bases lay in between. CDR1 SEHNR and CDR2 FQNEAQ come from the germline V gene (reference sequence).

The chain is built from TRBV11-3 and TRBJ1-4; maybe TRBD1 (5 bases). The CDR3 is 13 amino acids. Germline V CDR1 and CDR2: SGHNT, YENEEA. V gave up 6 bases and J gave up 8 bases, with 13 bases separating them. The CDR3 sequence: CASSQGSREKLFF. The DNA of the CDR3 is TGTGCCAGCAGTCAGGGCTCGCGGGAAAAACTGTTTTTT.

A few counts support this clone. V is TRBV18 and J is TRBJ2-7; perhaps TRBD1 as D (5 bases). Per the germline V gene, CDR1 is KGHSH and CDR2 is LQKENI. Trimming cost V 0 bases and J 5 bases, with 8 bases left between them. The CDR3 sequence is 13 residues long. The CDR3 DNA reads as TGTGCCAGCTCACCACCGATAGGGGACGAGCAGTACTTC. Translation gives CASSPPIGDEQYF.

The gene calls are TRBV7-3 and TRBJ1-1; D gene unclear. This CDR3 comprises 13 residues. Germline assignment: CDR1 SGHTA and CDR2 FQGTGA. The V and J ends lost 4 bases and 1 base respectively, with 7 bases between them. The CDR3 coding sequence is TGTGCCAGCAGCTCCGCGCCGAACACTGAAGCTTTCTTT. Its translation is CASSSAPNTEAFF.

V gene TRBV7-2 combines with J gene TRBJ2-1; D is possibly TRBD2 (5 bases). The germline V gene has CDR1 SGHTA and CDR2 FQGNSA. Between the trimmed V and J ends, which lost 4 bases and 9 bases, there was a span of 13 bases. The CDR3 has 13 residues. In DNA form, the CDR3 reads TGTGCCAGCAGCTACGGAGGATTAGGTGAGCAGTTCTTC. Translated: CASSYGGLGEQFF.

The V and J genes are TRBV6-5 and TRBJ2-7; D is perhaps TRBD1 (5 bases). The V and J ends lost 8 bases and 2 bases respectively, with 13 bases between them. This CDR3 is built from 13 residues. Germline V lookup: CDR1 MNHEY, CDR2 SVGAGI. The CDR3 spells CASSQGRAYEQYF. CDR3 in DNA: TGTGCCAGCTCCCAGGGCAGGGCCTACGAGCAGTACTTC.

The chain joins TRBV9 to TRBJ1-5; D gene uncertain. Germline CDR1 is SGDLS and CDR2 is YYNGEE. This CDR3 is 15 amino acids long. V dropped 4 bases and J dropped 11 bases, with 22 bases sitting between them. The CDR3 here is CASSRAVRDFGAQHF. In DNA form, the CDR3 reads TGTGCCAGCAGCCGGGCCGTCCGCGACTTTGGGGCCCAGCATTTT.

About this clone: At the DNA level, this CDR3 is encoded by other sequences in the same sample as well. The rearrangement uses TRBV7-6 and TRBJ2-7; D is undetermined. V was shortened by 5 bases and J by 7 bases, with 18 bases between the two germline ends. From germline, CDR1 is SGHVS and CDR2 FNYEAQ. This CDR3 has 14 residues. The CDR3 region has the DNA TGTGCCAGCAGCCAATTTAACCAGGCTAGGGAGCAGTACTTC. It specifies CASSQFNQAREQYF.

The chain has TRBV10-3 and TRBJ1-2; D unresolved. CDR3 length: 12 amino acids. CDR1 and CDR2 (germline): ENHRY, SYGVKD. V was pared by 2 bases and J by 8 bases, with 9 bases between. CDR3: CAISEEAWGYTF. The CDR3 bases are TGTGCCATCAGTGAGGAAGCCTGGGGCTACACCTTC.

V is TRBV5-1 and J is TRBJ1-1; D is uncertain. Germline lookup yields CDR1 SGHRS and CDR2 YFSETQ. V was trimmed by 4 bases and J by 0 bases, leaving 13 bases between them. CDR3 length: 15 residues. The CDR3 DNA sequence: TGCGCCAGCAGCCATAACGGGGAGATGAACACTGAAGCTTTCTTT. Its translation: CASSHNGEMNTEAFF.

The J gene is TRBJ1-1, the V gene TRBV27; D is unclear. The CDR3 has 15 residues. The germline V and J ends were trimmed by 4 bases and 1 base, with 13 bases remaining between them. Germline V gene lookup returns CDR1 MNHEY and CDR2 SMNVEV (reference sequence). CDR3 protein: CASSSRPDGNTEAFF. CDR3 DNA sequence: TGTGCCAGCAGTTCCCGGCCGGATGGGAACACTGAAGCTTTCTTT.

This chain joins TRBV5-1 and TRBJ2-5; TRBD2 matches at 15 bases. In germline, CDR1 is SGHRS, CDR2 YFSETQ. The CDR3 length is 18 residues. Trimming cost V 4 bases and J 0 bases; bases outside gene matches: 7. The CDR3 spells CASSRTSGGASYQETQYF. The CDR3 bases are TGCGCCAGCAGCCGGACTAGCGGGGGGGCCTCCTACCAAGAGACCCAGTACTTC.

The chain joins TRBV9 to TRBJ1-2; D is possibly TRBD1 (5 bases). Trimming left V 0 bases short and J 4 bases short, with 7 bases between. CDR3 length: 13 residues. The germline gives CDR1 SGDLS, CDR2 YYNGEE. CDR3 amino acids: CASSVGQSYGYTF. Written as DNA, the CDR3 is TGTGCCAGCAGCGTAGGACAGAGCTATGGCTACACCTTC.

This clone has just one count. DNA of the CDR3: TGTGCCAGCAGTTCCCTCCGCCAGGTTTATGGCTATGAGCAGTTCTTC. Translation gives CASSSLRQVYGYEQFF. The V call is TRBV6-5, the J call TRBJ2-1; no reliable D call. V was shortened by 4 bases and J by 8 bases, with 21 bases between the two germline ends. CDR3 size: 16 residues. Germline V gene sequence: CDR1 MNHEY, CDR2 SVGAGI.

The CDR3, as DNA: TGTGCCATCAGTGAGGGGGGATATTCACCCCTCCACTTT. Amino acids: CAISEGGYSPLHF. The rearrangement links TRBV10-3 to TRBJ1-6; maybe TRBD1 (5 bases). V lost 2 bases to trimming and J lost 8 bases, with 7 bases between them. The CDR3 length is 13 residues. The V gene's germline CDR1 is ENHRY and CDR2 SYGVKD.

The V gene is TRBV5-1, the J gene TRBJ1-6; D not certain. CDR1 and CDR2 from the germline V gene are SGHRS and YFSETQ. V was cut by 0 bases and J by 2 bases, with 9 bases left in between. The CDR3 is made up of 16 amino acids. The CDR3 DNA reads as TGCGCCAGCAGCTTGGATGGATTAGCCTATAATTCACCCCTCCACTTT. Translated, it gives CASSLDGLAYNSPLHF.

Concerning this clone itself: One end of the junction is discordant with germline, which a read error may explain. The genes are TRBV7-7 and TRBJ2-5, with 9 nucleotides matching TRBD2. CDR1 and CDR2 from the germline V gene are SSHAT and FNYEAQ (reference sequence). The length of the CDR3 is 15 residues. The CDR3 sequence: CASSLGGRAEETQYF. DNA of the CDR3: TGTGCTAGCAGCTTAGGCGGGAGGGCCGAGGAGACCCAGTACTTC.

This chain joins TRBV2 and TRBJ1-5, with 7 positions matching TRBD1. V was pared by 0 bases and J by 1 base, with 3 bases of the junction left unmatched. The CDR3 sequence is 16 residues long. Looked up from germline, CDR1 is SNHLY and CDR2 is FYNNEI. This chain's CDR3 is CASSEAPGQSNQPQHF. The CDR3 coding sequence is TGTGCCAGCAGTGAAGCCCCGGGACAGAGCAATCAGCCCCAGCATTTT.

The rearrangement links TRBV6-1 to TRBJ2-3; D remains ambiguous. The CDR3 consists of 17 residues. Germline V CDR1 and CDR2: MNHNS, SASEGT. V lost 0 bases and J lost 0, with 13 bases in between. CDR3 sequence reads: CASSEASWAASTDTQYF. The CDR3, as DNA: TGTGCCAGCAGTGAAGCCTCCTGGGCGGCTAGCACAGATACGCAGTATTTT.

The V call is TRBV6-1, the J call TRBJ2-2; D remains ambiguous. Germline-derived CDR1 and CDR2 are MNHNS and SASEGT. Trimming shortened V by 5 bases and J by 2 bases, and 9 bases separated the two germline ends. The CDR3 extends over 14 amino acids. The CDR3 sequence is CASSSDPNTGELFF. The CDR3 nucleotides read TGTGCCAGCAGTTCGGACCCAAACACCGGGGAGCTGTTTTTT.

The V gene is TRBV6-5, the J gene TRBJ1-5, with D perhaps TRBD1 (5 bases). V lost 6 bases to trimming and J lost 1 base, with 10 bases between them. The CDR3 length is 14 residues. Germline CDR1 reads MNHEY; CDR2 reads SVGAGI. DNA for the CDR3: TGTGCCAGCAGCCAGGGTGGGAGCAATCAGCCCCAGCATTTT. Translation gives CASSQGGSNQPQHF.

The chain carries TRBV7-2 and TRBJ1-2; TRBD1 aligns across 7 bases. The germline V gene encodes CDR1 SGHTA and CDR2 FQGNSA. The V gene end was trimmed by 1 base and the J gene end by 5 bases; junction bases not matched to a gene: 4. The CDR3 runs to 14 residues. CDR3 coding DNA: TGTGCCAGCAGCTTAGTGGAGGGGGCTTATGGCTACACCTTC. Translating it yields CASSLVEGAYGYTF.

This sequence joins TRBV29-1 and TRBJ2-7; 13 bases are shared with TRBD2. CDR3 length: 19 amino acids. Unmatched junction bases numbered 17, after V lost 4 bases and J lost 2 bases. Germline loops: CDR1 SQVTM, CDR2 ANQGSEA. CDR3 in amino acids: CSVGSPTSGRPRAPYEQYF. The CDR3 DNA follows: TGCAGCGTTGGCTCTCCGACTAGCGGGAGGCCCAGGGCTCCCTACGAGCAGTACTTC.

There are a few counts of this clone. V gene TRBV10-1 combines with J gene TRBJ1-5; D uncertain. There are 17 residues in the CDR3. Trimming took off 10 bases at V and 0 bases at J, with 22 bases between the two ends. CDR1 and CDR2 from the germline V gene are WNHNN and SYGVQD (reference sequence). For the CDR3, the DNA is TGCGCCACAGCCCCCCACCGCAGCGTCAATAGCAATCAGCCCCAGCATTTT. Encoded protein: CATAPHRSVNSNQPQHF.

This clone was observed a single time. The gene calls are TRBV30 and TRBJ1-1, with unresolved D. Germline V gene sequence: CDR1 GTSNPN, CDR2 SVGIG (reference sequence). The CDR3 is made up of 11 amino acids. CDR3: CAARRYTEAFF. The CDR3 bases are TGTGCGGCAAGAAGGTACACTGAAGCTTTCTTT.

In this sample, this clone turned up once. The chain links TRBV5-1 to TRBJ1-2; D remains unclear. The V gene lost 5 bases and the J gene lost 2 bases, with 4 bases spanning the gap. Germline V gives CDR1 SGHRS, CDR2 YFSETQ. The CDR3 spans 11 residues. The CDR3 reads CASRANYGYTF. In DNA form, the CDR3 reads TGCGCCAGCAGGGCGAACTATGGCTACACCTTC.

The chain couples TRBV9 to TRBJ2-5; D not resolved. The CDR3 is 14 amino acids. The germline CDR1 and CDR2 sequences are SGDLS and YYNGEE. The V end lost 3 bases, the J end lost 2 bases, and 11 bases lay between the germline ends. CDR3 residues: CASSARMGQETQYF. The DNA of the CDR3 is TGTGCCAGCAGCGCACGGATGGGGCAAGAGACCCAGTACTTC.